This TCR beta chain emerged from a study of tumor-infiltrating lymphocytes in primary liver carcinoma. Starting from around 500 ng of total RNA, TCR beta cDNA was produced with a primer in the constant region. Three rounds of nested multiplex PCR with slightly modified ARM-PCR produced TCR beta libraries. Researchers ran the first two PCR rounds for ten to eleven cycles each with TRBV1-TRBV30 forward primers and a C-beta reverse primer. TCRdb redid the calling of the multiplex PCR reads with MiXCR, one entry per CDR3 protein. The top ten clones hold about 8.4% of a sample with about 310,000 distinct CDR3 sequences, 50% to 70% of them seen once. The ends were cut back, 3 bases at V and 0 bases at J, with 9 bases in the middle. Germline loops: CDR1 SGHDN, CDR2 FVKESK. The CDR3 is 14 residues long. The source of the blood RNA was unsorted whole blood, and germline DNA was extracted as well. Chronic HBV infection was present in the patients, who were treatment-naive.

Regarding the study as a whole: Tumor region pairs overlapped more than did tumor-adjacent and tumor-blood pairs. Bulk unsorted material prevented CD4+ and CD8+ repertoire comparison.

About this clonotype: No antigen is known for it.

The chain joins TRBV14 to TRBJ2-7, with a possible D match to TRBD2 (6 bases). The sequenced sample consisted of peripheral blood. The source is a man aged 35 to 55 with primary liver carcinoma and hepatitis B virus infection. In DNA form, the CDR3 reads TGTGCCAGCAGCCACGGCGGGACCTCCTACGAGCAGTACTTC. Amino acid sequence: CASSHGGTSYEQYF.